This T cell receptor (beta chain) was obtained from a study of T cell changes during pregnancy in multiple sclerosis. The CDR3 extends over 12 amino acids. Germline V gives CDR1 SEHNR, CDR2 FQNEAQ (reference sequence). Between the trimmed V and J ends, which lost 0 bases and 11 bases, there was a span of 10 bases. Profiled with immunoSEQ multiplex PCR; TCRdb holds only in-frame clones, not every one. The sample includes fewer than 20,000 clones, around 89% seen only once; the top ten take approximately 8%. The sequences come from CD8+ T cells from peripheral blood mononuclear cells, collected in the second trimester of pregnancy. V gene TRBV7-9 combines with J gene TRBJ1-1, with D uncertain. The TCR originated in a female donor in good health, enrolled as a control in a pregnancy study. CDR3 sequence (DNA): TGTGCCAGCAGCTTAGCGCTTTACGGGGCTTTCTTT. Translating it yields CASSLALYGAFF.